This T cell receptor (beta chain) stems from a study of OX40 agonist ivuxolimab in advanced cancers. In the study overall: The costimulatory receptor OX40 (CD134) was targeted by ivuxolimab, a fully human IgG2 agonistic monoclonal antibody. Peripheral TCRbeta sequencing was intended to test whether TCR sequence diversity was altered and clonal T-cell expansion was caused by ivuxolimab. Prior anti-PD-1, anti-PD-L1 or anti-CTLA-4 therapy was permitted, and checkpoint inhibitors had been received by around 39% of dose-escalation patients. Partial responses occurred in three dose-escalation patients, of whom one had hepatocellular carcinoma and two had cutaneous melanoma. The monotherapy dose-escalation portion (N = 52 patients) of the phase I ivuxolimab trial is reported in the paper. Among the approximately 50 dose-escalation patients, around 19 had hepatocellular carcinoma, about 15 melanoma, 9 renal cell carcinoma and 9 head and neck cancer. Intravenous ivuxolimab was administered to patients every 2 weeks at six dose levels: 0.01, 0.1, 0.3, 1.5, 3 and 10 mg/kg. The dose-escalation cohort was about 83% male with a mean age of about 58 years, ranging from roughly 20 to 80. Results and caveats for the whole study, not just this receptor: Low levels of normalized T-cell clonal expansion were also seen in some patients who did not respond. At doses of 0.1 to 3.0 mg/kg, clonal expansion of both CD4+ and CD8+ blood T cells was observed from baseline to week 6. On average, CD8+ T cells showed more expanded clones than CD4+ T cells after ivuxolimab. In the 0.1-3.0 mg/kg groups, partial responders were among the patients with the lowest normalized peripheral clonal expansion, particularly in CD8+ T cells. Which antigens the clonally expanded peripheral T cells were specific for was not determined.

To sequence the TCRbeta CDR3 region, genomic DNA was isolated from the sorted cells. The immunoSEQ Assay was used for sequencing of TCRbeta CDR3 regions. TCRdb provides this immuneACCESS table in a form limited to in-frame rearrangements. Some clones are lacking; in checked studies, under half of them reflect an unresolved V gene, and why the rest are absent is not known. The sample table shows about 79,000 clones, and about 84% are seen once. The ten top clones hold 0.51% of the sample. Unmatched junction bases come to 12, with V trimmed by 0 bases and J by 5 bases. Spanning cysteine to phenylalanine, the CDR3 consists of 19 amino acids. The kept DNA is CDR3 alone, 57 bases in frame from the first base. CDR1 LNHDA and CDR2 SQIVND are derived from the germline V gene (reference sequence). Patients with autoimmune disease history or receiving systemic immunosuppression were excluded from the trial. In every dose cohort, peripheral blood was drawn for TCR sequencing at baseline, cycle 4 day 1, and cycle 7 day 1. Samples came from an open-label, multicenter, first-in-human phase I dose-escalation trial of ivuxolimab. The trial enrolled adults with locally advanced or metastatic head and neck squamous cell, hepatocellular, melanoma or renal cell carcinoma. Before TCR sequencing, CD4+ T cells and CD8+ T cells were sorted from peripheral blood as separate populations.

In regard to this clone: What this receptor recognizes is not known. No base-level quality is on record; no much larger clone is a single base apart.

The rearranged chain carries TRBV19 and TRBJ2-5; 13 bases in the middle match TRBD2. Specimen: CD4+ or CD8+ T cells sorted from blood, collected in a trial of the OX40 agonist ivuxolimab. The source of this sequence is an adult with an advanced solid tumor such as melanoma, head and neck, liver or kidney cancer. The CDR3 region: CASSIDFSSWTSGGETQYF. The nucleotide sequence reads as follows: TGTGCCAGTAGTATAGATTTTTCTTCTTGGACTAGCGGGGGTGAGACCCAGTACTTC.